A selection of T cell receptor beta chains follows, all from one sample in a study of PD-L1 blockade in urothelial cancer. Clones were read by immunoSEQ multiplex PCR, and TCRdb kept only the in-frame ones, dropping some. The data show about 81,000 clones, 90% seen once. The source material was PBMCs, sampled around atezolizumab (anti-PD-L1) treatment. The receptors here all came from a man in his 60s with urothelial cancer. Both conserved end residues are part of each CDR3. Each record gives: V gene, clone size, J gene, D gene, CDR3 length, CDR3 DNA, CDR3 protein. A D gene is named only where the DNA matches it firmly. For some rows the clone size is stated as once, few or many, or as a class when expanded; others skip it.

TRBV2	NA	TRBJ2-5	TRBD2	15	TGTGCCAGCAGTGGGAGGACTAGCGGGCAAGAGACCCAGTACTTC	CASSGRTSGQETQYF
TRBV14	once	TRBJ2-1	TRBD1	14	TGTGCCAGCAGCTTCCGGGACAGCTACAATGAGCAGTTCTTC	CASSFRDSYNEQFF
TRBV13	NA	TRBJ1-1	NA	14	TGTGCCAGCAGCCGAGGGGGGGTGAACACTGAAGCTTTCTTT	CASSRGGVNTEAFF
TRBV4-1	NA	TRBJ2-3	NA	15	TGCGCCAGCAGCCCGCGCGGGACCAGCACAGATACGCAGTATTTT	CASSPRGTSTDTQYF
TRBV4-1	NA	TRBJ2-5	TRBD1	14	TGCGCCAGCAGCGTGAGACAGGGCCAAGAGACCCAGTACTTC	CASSVRQGQETQYF
TRBV5-3	NA	TRBJ1-2	NA	13	TGTGCCAGAAGCTTCACAGGGTCGGGAGGCTACACCTTC	CARSFTGSGGYTF
TRBV30	NA	TRBJ1-6	TRBD1	15	TGTGCCTGGAGTTCCCGGGACAGGGGGTGGACACCCCTCCACTTT	CAWSSRDRGWTPLHF
TRBV7-2	NA	TRBJ2-5	TRBD1	11	TGTGCCAGCAGCCCCGACAGGGGTCAGTACTTC	CASSPDRGQYF
TRBV5-4	NA	TRBJ1-2	NA	13	TGTGCCAGCAGCCGGTCAGGGTCCTATGGCTACACCTTC	CASSRSGSYGYTF
TRBV11-3	NA	TRBJ2-1	NA	13	TGTGCCAGCAGCCTCCGGGACACCTATGAGCAGTTCTTC	CASSLRDTYEQFF
TRBV10-3	NA	TRBJ2-7	TRBD2	16	TGTGCCATCAGTGACTATGGGACTAGCGAAGCCTACGAGCAGTACTTC	CAISDYGTSEAYEQYF
TRBV9	NA	TRBJ2-3	TRBD2	17	TGTGCCAGCAGCGCAAACCCCGGGGGGGCCGGAACAGATACGCAGTATTTT	CASSANPGGAGTDTQYF
TRBV7-2	NA	TRBJ1-4	NA	15	TGTGCCAGCAGCGCAGGGATAACAACTAATGAAAAACTGTTTTTT	CASSAGITTNEKLFF
TRBV4-3	NA	TRBJ2-2	TRBD1	14	TGCGCCAGCAGCCGCGGACAGGCGGACGGGGAGCTGTTTTTT	CASSRGQADGELFF
TRBV6-1	NA	TRBJ2-2	TRBD2	15	TGTGCCAGCACGACTAGCGGGAGGAACACCGGGGAGCTGTTTTTT	CASTTSGRNTGELFF
TRBV5-1	NA	TRBJ2-3	TRBD2	14	TGCGCCAGCAGCCCCCGGGGGGACACAGATACGCAGTATTTT	CASSPRGDTDTQYF
TRBV9	NA	TRBJ2-3	TRBD1	15	TGTGCCAGCAGCGAATACAGGGGTAGCACAGATACGCAGTATTTT	CASSEYRGSTDTQYF
TRBV19	NA	TRBJ1-2	NA	13	TGTGCCAGTAGTATAGGCAGGGGTCAGGGCTACACCTTC	CASSIGRGQGYTF
TRBV4-3	NA	TRBJ1-3	NA	16	TGCGCCAGCAGCCAAGGGACACCCCTCTCTGGAAACACCATATATTTT	CASSQGTPLSGNTIYF
TRBV7-2	NA	TRBJ1-2	NA	13	TGTGCCAGCAGCTTGGGCATGGACTATGGCTACACCTTC	CASSLGMDYGYTF
TRBV5-1	NA	TRBJ2-7	NA	14	TGCGCCAGCAGCTTTGGAGGGGGCGCCTACGAGCAGTACTTC	CASSFGGGAYEQYF
TRBV4-1	NA	TRBJ2-7	TRBD2	16	TGCGCCAGCAGCCGACATGGGTCTAGCGGGTTCTACGAGCAGTACTTC	CASSRHGSSGFYEQYF
TRBV5-1	NA	TRBJ2-2	TRBD2	18	TGCGCCAGCCGAAGACTAGCGGGGGGCGCATCGAACACCGGGGAGCTGTTTTTT	CASRRLAGGASNTGELFF
TRBV2	NA	TRBJ2-3	NA	14	TGTGCCAGCACCGCGACTAGGAGCACAGATACGCAGTATTTT	CASTATRSTDTQYF
TRBV11-2	NA	TRBJ2-1	NA	14	TGTGCCAGCAGCTTAGGGTCGACAGGCGATGAGCAGTTCTTC	CASSLGSTGDEQFF
TRBV7-2	NA	TRBJ1-4	NA	15	TGTGCCAGCAGCGCGAACGGTGCAACTAATGAAAAACTGTTTTTT	CASSANGATNEKLFF
TRBV23-1	NA	TRBJ2-6	NA	19	TGCGCCAGCAGTTCCCTCCGAGGAATAACTGACTCTGGGGCCAACGTCCTGACTTTC	CASSSLRGITDSGANVLTF
TRBV5-1	NA	TRBJ1-2	NA	15	TGCGCCAGCAGCTTGGCCGGGGTGGACGGCTATGGCTACACCTTC	CASSLAGVDGYGYTF
TRBV18	NA	TRBJ1-3	NA	15	TGTGCCAGCTCACCCCTCCCCCACAGGGGAAACACCATATATTTT	CASSPLPHRGNTIYF
TRBV7-2	NA	TRBJ2-4	NA	14	TGTGCCAGCAGCTTAGGCGGGGACCAAAACATTCAGTACTTC	CASSLGGDQNIQYF
TRBV5-1	once	TRBJ2-5	NA	13	TGCGCCAGCGGACGGGGGGCCGGAGAGACCCAGTACTTC	CASGRGAGETQYF
TRBV5-6	NA	TRBJ1-1	NA	12	TGTGCCAGCAGCGCATTTCAGGGGGAAGCTTTCTTT	CASSAFQGEAFF
TRBV30	once	TRBJ2-1	TRBD2	12	TGTGCCTCACTAGCGGGGGGGAATGAGCAGTTCTTC	CASLAGGNEQFF
TRBV6-5	NA	TRBJ1-4	TRBD1	15	TGTGCCAGCAGTTACGGGCCAGGGGGCAAGGAAAAACTGTTTTTT	CASSYGPGGKEKLFF
TRBV18	NA	TRBJ2-7	TRBD2	16	TGTGCCAGCTCACCACTCCCAGCTAGCGGTTCCTACGAGCAGTACTTC	CASSPLPASGSYEQYF
TRBV7-2	once	TRBJ2-7	NA	16	TGTGCCAGCAGCTTAGCGGATAGCCACTCCCCCTACGAGCAGTACTTC	CASSLADSHSPYEQYF
TRBV7-9	NA	TRBJ1-1	NA	12	TGTGCCAGCAGCCATCTAGGAACTGAAGCTTTCTTT	CASSHLGTEAFF
TRBV5-5	NA	TRBJ1-3	NA	14	TGTGCCAGCAGCGCACAGGGTTCGGGAAACACCATATATTTT	CASSAQGSGNTIYF
TRBV7-8	few	TRBJ2-7	TRBD1	15	TGTGCCAGCAGCCCCAGACAGGGGCCATCCTACGAGCAGTACTTC	CASSPRQGPSYEQYF
TRBV6-1	NA	TRBJ2-2	NA	12	TGTGCCAGCAGTGTAAACACCGGGGAGCTGTTTTTT	CASSVNTGELFF
TRBV7-2	NA	TRBJ1-4	NA	15	TGTGCCAGCAGGGCCCGAGGGGGTGAGCCTATGAAACTGTTTTTT	CASRARGGEPMKLFF
TRBV23-1	once	TRBJ2-2	NA	19	TGCGCCAGCAGTCAAAAAAGGGGGGACTACTGGGGGATCAACGGGGAGCTGTTTTTT	CASSQKRGDYWGINGELFF
TRBV10-3	NA	TRBJ2-1	NA	16	TGTGCCATCAGTGAGTCACAGGGGAGGTTGAAGAATGAGCAGTTCTTC	CAISESQGRLKNEQFF
TRBV6-5	NA	TRBJ2-2	TRBD1	15	TGTGCCATCCGAACCCCGGACAGGGCAACCGGGGAGCTGTTTTTT	CAIRTPDRATGELFF
TRBV12-5	NA	TRBJ2-5	NA	13	TGTGCTAGTGGTTTGGGCCTACAAGAGACCCAGTACTTC	CASGLGLQETQYF
TRBV13	NA	TRBJ2-5	NA	13	TGTGCCAGCAGCCCCAGGGTCCAAGAGACCCAGTACTTC	CASSPRVQETQYF
TRBV5-1	NA	TRBJ2-6	TRBD1	18	TGCGCCAGCAGCGTATCCGGGACAGCGAGCTCTGGGGCCAACGTCCTGACTTTC	CASSVSGTASSGANVLTF